The sequence of this T cell receptor beta chain was determined in a study of T cell responses to AZD1222 COVID-19 vaccine. Of note for this clone: Its target is unknown.

The study's findings and limits: Scientists sampled the repertoires only once the peak T cell response had passed. Spike-specific TCR breadth and depth both grew after two AZD1222 doses. Close to half of all spike-specific TCRs reportedly target regions of the variants that are unmutated. Regions 160-218 and 743-854 dominated among vaccine-associated CD4 TCRs spanning spike.

Germline loops: CDR1 SGHNT, CDR2 YYREEE (reference sequence). The CDR3 totals 12 residues. Trimming took off 0 bases at V and 16 bases at J, with 11 bases between the two ends. The table came from immunoSEQ multiplex PCR; TCRdb's copy has only in-frame clones and leaves some out. Among 150,000 to 170,000 clones, approximately 87% were seen once, and the ten largest hold 5.5% to 6%. This clonotype was sampled from an adult in good health. This material consisted of peripheral blood, taken on day 0 of MenACWY control vaccination. The chain couples TRBV5-4 to TRBJ1-6; D might be TRBD1 (6 bases). For the CDR3, the DNA is TGTGCCAGCAGCTTGGGGACAGAAGTACTCCACTTT. Its translation is CASSLGTEVLHF.